This TCR beta chain was sequenced for a study of T-cell reconstitution after alpha-beta-depleted transplantation in children. V was clipped by 5 bases and J by 4 bases, with 16 bases between them. The CDR3 sequence is 15 residues long. The germline gives CDR1 SGHTA, CDR2 FQGNSA. This clonotype was detected ten times or more. Its antigen remains unidentified. Findings and caveats of the study: There were reportedly several hundred expanded graft clones from which alpha-beta T cells came about two months after transplant. It was surviving recipient T cells and thymic progenitors that gave some patients high TCRbeta diversity at day 60. A year post-transplant, T-cell counts and diversity derived mostly from newly produced T cells.

As it was prepared, the TCRbeta library received unique molecular identifiers. TCRdb redid the calling of the PCR reads with MiXCR, one entry per CDR3 protein. The sample records 600,000 to 800,000 distinct CDR3 sequences, around 14% being singletons. This TCR was recovered from a girl aged 2-10 years with congenital amegakaryocytic thrombocytopenia, due to receive a stem cell transplant. Material: PBMCs, obtained before TCRalphabeta/CD19-depleted stem cell transplant. The chain uses TRBV7-2 and TRBJ2-3; TRBD2 is a possible D gene (6 bases). For the CDR3, the DNA is TGTGCCAGCAGCCGCGGGGAACTTTGGGCAGATACGCAGTATTTT. This sequence encodes CASSRGELWADTQYF. The full variable domain, with the rest looked up from reference TRBV7-2 and TRBJ2-3, is GAGVSQSPSNKVTEKGKDVELRCDPISGHTALYWYRQSLGQGLEFLIYFQGNSAPDKSGLPSDRFSAERTGGSVSTLTIQRTQQEDSAVYLCASSRGELWADTQYFGPGTRLTVL.